These 21 T cell receptor beta chains were sequenced from one sample in a study of blood T cells in healthy people across ages. With a J-beta primer mix and a sample-barcoded 5' primer, a second PCR ran about 6 to 11 cycles. One entry per CDR3 protein results from TCRdb running MiXCR on the 5' RACE reads. The repertoire has 1.5 million to 2 million distinct CDR3 sequences, about 50% of them found once; the top ten carry over 2%. The sample consisted of blood. These receptor sequences come from a middle-aged woman in good health.

This chain uses TRBV2 with TRBJ2-5; D perhaps matches TRBD2 (6 bases). This CDR3 has 12 amino acids. The germline V gene encodes CDR1 SNHLY and CDR2 FYNNEI. Trimming left V 6 bases short and J 7 bases short, with 12 bases between. The CDR3 DNA sequence: TGTGCCAGCAGCCCGAACGGGGGGACCCAGTACTTC. Translation gives CASSPNGGTQYF.

This clonotype was counted only a few times. The CDR3 loop is CSVGFRGSLAKNIQYF. The CDR3 DNA reads TGCAGCGTTGGTTTTCGGGGGTCGTTAGCCAAAAACATTCAGTACTTC. The genes are TRBV29-1 and TRBJ2-4; the D gene is possibly TRBD2 (6 bases). Trimming removed 4 bases at V and 0 bases at J, with 16 bases between. Per the germline V gene, CDR1 is SQVTM and CDR2 is ANQGSEA. This CDR3 spans 16 amino acids.

V is TRBV12-3 or TRBV12-4 and J is TRBJ2-3; perhaps D is TRBD1 or TRBD2 (5 bases each). The germline V and J ends were trimmed by 6 bases and 6 bases, with 16 bases remaining between them. The CDR3 is made up of 14 amino acids. The CDR3 region is CASSRYLAGDTQYF. As DNA, the CDR3 is TGTGCCAGCAGCCGGTATCTAGCAGGGGATACGCAGTATTTT.

This chain joins TRBV18 and TRBJ2-3; D is perhaps TRBD2 (5 bases). Trimming left V 2 bases short and J 6 bases short, with 18 bases between. Germline CDR1 is KGHSH and CDR2 is LQKENI. The CDR3 length is 16 residues. The CDR3 loop reads CASSPRGGLLTDTQYF. In DNA, the CDR3 is TGTGCCAGCTCACCAAGAGGAGGTCTCCTGACGGATACGCAGTATTTT.

The sample holds a few counts of this clonotype. The chain combines TRBV5-1 with TRBJ2-5, with D unclear. This CDR3 is built from 12 residues. Germline lookup yields CDR1 SGHRS and CDR2 YFSETQ. The ends were cut back, 0 bases at V and 9 bases at J, with 9 bases in the middle. The CDR3 reads CASSLGDRAQYF. For the CDR3, the DNA is TGCGCCAGCAGCTTGGGCGACCGGGCCCAGTACTTC. The full variable domain, rest sourced from reference TRBV5-1 and TRBJ2-5, is KAGVTQTPRYLIKTRGQQVTLSCSPISGHRSVSWYQQTPGQGLQFLFEYFSETQRNKGNFPGRFSGRQFSNSRSEMNVSTLELGDSALYLCASSLGDRAQYFGPGTRLLVL.

The chain employs TRBV9 and TRBJ2-2, with D unclear. The CDR3 runs 13 residues. The germline V gene encodes CDR1 SGDLS and CDR2 YYNGEE. V was shortened by 0 bases and J by 9 bases, with 9 bases between the two germline ends. CDR3 in amino acids: CASSVGNSRELFF. As DNA, the CDR3 is TGTGCCAGCAGCGTAGGCAATAGCAGGGAGCTGTTTTTT.

The chain uses TRBV29-1 and TRBJ2-4; no clear D gene. The J call may be in error: the DNA end matches TRBJ2-7 better. CDR3 length equals 11 residues. Germline V gene sequence: CDR1 SQVTM, CDR2 ANQGSEA. The CDR3 region has the DNA TGCAGCGGTGTTTTCGGATCCGAGCAGTACTTC. It encodes CSGVFGSEQYF.

This clonotype has a single count. The CDR3 nucleotides are TGTGCCAGCAACGGGGGTCAAGGGAGGAAAGAGACCCAGTACTTC. The encoded protein is CASNGGQGRKETQYF. The J gene is TRBJ2-5, the V gene TRBV9; D may be TRBD2 (6 bases). There are 15 residues in the CDR3. Trimming took off 6 bases at V and 3 bases at J, with 18 bases between the two ends. Germline CDR1 reads SGDLS; CDR2 reads YYNGEE.

V and J are TRBV5-1 and TRBJ2-6, with a weak D call TRBD1 (7 bases). The CDR3 is 15 residues long. Trimming stripped 7 bases from V and 0 bases from J, with 11 bases between. Looked up from germline, CDR1 is SGHRS and CDR2 is YFSETQ. The chain's CDR3 is CASGGTVSGANVLTF. Written as DNA, the CDR3 is TGCGCCAGCGGGGGGACAGTCTCTGGGGCCAACGTCCTGACTTTC. The variable domain in full, completed from reference TRBV5-1 and TRBJ2-6, reads KAGVTQTPRYLIKTRGQQVTLSCSPISGHRSVSWYQQTPGQGLQFLFEYFSETQRNKGNFPGRFSGRQFSNSRSEMNVSTLELGDSALYLCASGGTVSGANVLTFGAGSRLTVL.

The rearrangement uses TRBV5-1 and TRBJ1-2, with 11 bases lining up with TRBD1. Germline V gene data show CDR1 as SGHRS and CDR2 as YFSETQ. This CDR3 comprises 15 residues. J was trimmed by 5 bases and V by 5 bases; bases with no gene match: 8. The CDR3 region has the DNA TGCGCCAGCAGGACCGGACAGGGGGCGGGGTATGGCTACACCTTC. This encodes CASRTGQGAGYGYTF.

The V gene is TRBV18, the J gene TRBJ2-7; 10 positions agree with TRBD1. Germline assignment: CDR1 KGHSH and CDR2 LQKENI. CDR3 length: 15 residues. V was clipped by 5 bases and J by 7 bases; unmatched bases: 11. CDR3 nucleotide sequence: TGTGCCAGCTCAAGGGGACAGGGGCCTTACTGGGAGCAGTACTTC. This codes for CASSRGQGPYWEQYF.

The CDR3 loop reads CASSPSPRGRFTDTQYF. The CDR3 bases are TGTGCCAGCAGTCCCTCGCCCAGGGGGAGATTCACAGATACGCAGTATTTT. This chain links TRBV6-5 with TRBJ2-3, with TRBD1 matching 7 bases. The J segment lost 2 bases and the V segment lost 5 bases, leaving 13 bases of the junction unmatched. The germline V gene has CDR1 MNHEY and CDR2 SVGAGI. The CDR3 has 17 residues.

Details on this clonotype: The junction departs from germline at one end; a sequencing error may be responsible. The chain has TRBV4-3 and TRBJ2-3; D not certain. Per germline, CDR1 LGHNA and CDR2 YSLEER. This CDR3 is 13 amino acids long. The CDR3 DNA sequence: TGCGCCAGCGGCCAAGATTTTAGGCATACGCAGTATTTT. Its translation: CASGQDFRHTQYF.

The rearrangement joins TRBV27 to TRBJ2-1; 9 bases map to TRBD1. CDR3 size: 17 residues. Germline V gives CDR1 MNHEY, CDR2 SMNVEV (reference sequence). The junction had 9 bases not matched to a gene; V was cut back by 3 bases and J by 3 bases. CDR3 coding DNA: TGTGCCAGCAGTTTCCGCCGGACAGGGGAACTCTACAATGAGCAGTTCTTC. It codes for CASSFRRTGELYNEQFF.

The rearrangement links TRBV27 to TRBJ1-1; TRBD1 is a possible D gene (5 bases). Germline V CDR1 and CDR2: MNHEY, SMNVEV (reference sequence). This CDR3 is 13 amino acids long. Trimming stripped 8 bases from V and 5 bases from J, with 15 bases between. Here the CDR3 DNA reads TGTGCCAGCCTACCAAGGGGACGGACTGAAGCTTTCTTT. Translating gives CASLPRGRTEAFF.

The chain employs TRBV6-5 and TRBJ2-3; TRBD2 matches at 7 bases. J was trimmed by 1 base and V by 3 bases; bases with no gene match: 10. Germline CDR1 is MNHEY and CDR2 is SVGAGI. The CDR3 runs 17 residues. CDR3 sequence (DNA): TGTGCCAGCAGTTATTTAACCGGGACTACAGGCACAGATACGCAGTATTTT. It specifies CASSYLTGTTGTDTQYF.

DNA of the CDR3: TGCGCCAGCAGCTTACCGTTCTCTGGGGGCACAGATACGCAGTATTTT. Its translation: CASSLPFSGGTDTQYF. The chain couples TRBV5-1 to TRBJ2-3; D unclear. Germline assignment: CDR1 SGHRS and CDR2 YFSETQ. V lost 2 bases, J lost 1 base, and 14 bases lay in between. The CDR3 spans 16 residues.

This clonotype turned up a few times. The CDR3 protein is CSAVKYLGSTPEKLFF. The DNA of the CDR3 is TGCAGTGCAGTCAAATACCTCGGTTCTACCCCTGAAAAACTGTTTTTT. This chain connects TRBV20-1 to TRBJ1-4; D remains unclear. The CDR3 has 16 amino acids. Germline V gene sequence: CDR1 DFQATT, CDR2 SNEGSKA (reference sequence). V lost 6 bases and J lost 7, with 24 bases in between.

The sample holds many counts of this clonotype. The V call is TRBV5-1, the J call TRBJ2-4; no definite D call. Trimming pared 0 bases from V and 5 bases from J, leaving 9 bases between. The CDR3 has 14 amino acids. Per germline, CDR1 SGHRS and CDR2 YFSETQ. CDR3 amino acids: CASSLEQAQNIQYF. The CDR3 nucleotides are TGCGCCAGCAGCTTGGAACAAGCGCAAAACATTCAGTACTTC.

This clonotype has only a few counts. The CDR3 loop reads CAIRGVLQGGLNEQFF. CDR3 DNA sequence: TGTGCCATCCGAGGGGTTTTACAGGGGGGGCTGAATGAGCAGTTCTTC. The chain couples TRBV10-3 to TRBJ2-1; a possible D gene is TRBD1 (8 bases). The V gene's germline CDR1 is ENHRY and CDR2 SYGVKD. This CDR3 is 16 amino acids long. The ends were cut back, 8 bases at V and 7 bases at J, with 24 bases in the middle.

The chain employs TRBV7-3 and TRBJ1-2, with 12 bases identical to TRBD1. The CDR3 runs 15 residues. Germline CDR1 and CDR2: SGHTA and FQGTGA. V was pared by 5 bases and J by 6 bases, with 7 bases of the junction left unmatched. CDR3 protein: CASSLAGTGGDGYTF. The CDR3, as DNA: TGTGCCAGCAGCCTGGCCGGGACAGGGGGCGATGGCTACACCTTC.